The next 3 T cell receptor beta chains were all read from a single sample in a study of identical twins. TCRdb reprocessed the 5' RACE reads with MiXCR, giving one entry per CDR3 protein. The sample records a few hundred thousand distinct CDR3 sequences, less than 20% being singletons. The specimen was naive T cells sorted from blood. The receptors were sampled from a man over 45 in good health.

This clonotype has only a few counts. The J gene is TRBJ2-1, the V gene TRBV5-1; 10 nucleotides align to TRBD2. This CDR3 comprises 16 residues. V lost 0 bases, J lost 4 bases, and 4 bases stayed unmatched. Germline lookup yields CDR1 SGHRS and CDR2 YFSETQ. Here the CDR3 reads CASSLVSSGGYNEQFF. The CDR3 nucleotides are TGCGCCAGCAGCTTGGTGTCTAGCGGGGGTTACAATGAGCAGTTCTTC.

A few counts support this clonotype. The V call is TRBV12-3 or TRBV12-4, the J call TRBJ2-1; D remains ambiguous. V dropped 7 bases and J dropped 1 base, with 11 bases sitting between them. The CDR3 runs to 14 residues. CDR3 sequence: CASKRPGSYNEQFF. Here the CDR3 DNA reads TGTGCCAGCAAACGACCCGGATCCTACAATGAGCAGTTCTTC.

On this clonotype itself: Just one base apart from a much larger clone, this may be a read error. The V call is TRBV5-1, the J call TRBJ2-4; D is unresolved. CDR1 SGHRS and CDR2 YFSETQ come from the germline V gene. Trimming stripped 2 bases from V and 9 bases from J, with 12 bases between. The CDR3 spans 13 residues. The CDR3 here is CASSFDHLIIQYF. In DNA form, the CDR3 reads TGCGCCAGCAGCTTCGACCATCTAATCATTCAGTACTTC.